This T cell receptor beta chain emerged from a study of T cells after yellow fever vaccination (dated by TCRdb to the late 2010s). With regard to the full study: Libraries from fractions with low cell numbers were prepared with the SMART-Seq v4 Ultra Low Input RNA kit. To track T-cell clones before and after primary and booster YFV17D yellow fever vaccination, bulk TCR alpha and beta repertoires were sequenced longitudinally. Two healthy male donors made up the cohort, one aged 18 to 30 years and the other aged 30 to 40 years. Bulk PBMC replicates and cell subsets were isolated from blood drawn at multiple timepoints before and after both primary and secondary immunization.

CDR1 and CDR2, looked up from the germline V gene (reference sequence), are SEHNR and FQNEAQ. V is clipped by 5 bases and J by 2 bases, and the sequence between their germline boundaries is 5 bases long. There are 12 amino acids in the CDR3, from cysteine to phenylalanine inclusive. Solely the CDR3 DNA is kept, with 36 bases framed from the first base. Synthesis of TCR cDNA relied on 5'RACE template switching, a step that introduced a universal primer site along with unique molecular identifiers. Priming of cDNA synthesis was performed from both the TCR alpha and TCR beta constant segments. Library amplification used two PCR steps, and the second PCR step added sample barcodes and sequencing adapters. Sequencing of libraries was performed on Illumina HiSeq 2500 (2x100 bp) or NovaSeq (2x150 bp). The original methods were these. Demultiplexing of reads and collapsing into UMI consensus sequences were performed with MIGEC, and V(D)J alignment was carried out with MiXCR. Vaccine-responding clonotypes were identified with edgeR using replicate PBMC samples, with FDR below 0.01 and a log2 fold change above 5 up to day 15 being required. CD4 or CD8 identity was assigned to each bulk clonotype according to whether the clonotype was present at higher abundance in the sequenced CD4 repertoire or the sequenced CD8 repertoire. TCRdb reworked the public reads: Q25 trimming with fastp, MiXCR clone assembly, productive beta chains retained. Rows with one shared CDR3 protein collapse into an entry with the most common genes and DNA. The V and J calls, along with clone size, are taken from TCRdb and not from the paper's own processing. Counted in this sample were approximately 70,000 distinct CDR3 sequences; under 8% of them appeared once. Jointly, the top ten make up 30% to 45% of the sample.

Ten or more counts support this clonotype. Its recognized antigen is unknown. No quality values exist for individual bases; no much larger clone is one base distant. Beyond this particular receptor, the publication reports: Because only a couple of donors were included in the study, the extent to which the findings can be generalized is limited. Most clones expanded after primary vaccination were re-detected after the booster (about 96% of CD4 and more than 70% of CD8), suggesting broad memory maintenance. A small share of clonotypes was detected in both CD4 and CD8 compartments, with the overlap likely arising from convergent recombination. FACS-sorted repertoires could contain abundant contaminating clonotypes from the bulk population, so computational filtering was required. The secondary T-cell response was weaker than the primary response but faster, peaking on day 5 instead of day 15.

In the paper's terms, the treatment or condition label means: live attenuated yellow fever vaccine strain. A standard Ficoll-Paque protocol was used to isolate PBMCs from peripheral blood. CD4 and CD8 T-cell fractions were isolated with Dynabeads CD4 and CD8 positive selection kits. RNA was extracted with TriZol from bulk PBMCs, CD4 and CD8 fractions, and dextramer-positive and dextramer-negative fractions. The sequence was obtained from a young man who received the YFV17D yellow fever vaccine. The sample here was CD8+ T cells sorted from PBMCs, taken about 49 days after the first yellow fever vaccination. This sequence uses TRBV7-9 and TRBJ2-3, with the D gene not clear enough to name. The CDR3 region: CASSQFTDTQYF. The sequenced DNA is TGTGCCAGCAGCCAATTCACAGATACGCAGTATTTT.